These T cell receptor beta chains were read from a single sample in a study of blood T cell repertoires in COVID-19. Sequencing used immunoSEQ multiplex PCR; TCRdb keeps in-frame clones, though not all of them. The table records approximately 74,000 clones, approximately 90% of them present only once. The material sequenced was peripheral blood. These receptors all come from a woman aged 55-75 years with active COVID-19. Both conserved end residues are part of each CDR3. D genes are given only for firm matches. Only some rows state a clone size, as once, few, many or a class for expanded clones.

V gene,clone size,D gene,J gene,CDR3 DNA,CDR3 protein
TRBV5-1,.,TRBD2,TRBJ2-1,TGCGCCAGCAGCTTGGCGGGACTAGCGGGAGCGGGTGAGCAGTTCTTC,CASSLAGLAGAGEQFF
TRBV10-2,.,.,TRBJ2-2,TGCGCCGGTCGCCGTGCCTCGGAGGGGGAGCTGTTTTTT,CAGRRASEGELFF
TRBV4-1,.,.,TRBJ2-2,TGCGCCAGCAGCCAAGATGGCACCACCGGGGAGCTGTTTTTT,CASSQDGTTGELFF
TRBV6-2/TRBV6-3,.,.,TRBJ1-1,TGTGCCAGCAGTTACCGCGCTGAAGCTTTCTTT,CASSYRAEAFF
TRBV6-6,.,.,TRBJ2-7,TGTGCCAGCAAAGTCGCGGTCACCTACGAGCAGTACTTC,CASKVAVTYEQYF
TRBV10-3,once,TRBD1,TRBJ2-6,TGTGCCATCAGCAGCGGACAGGGGATCTCTGGGGCCAACGTCCTGACTTTC,CAISSGQGISGANVLTF
TRBV15,.,TRBD2,TRBJ2-3,TGTGCCACCAGCAGTAACCCATTAGGTAGCGGGAGGGCCACAGATACGCAGTATTTT,CATSSNPLGSGRATDTQYF
TRBV6-2/TRBV6-3,once,.,TRBJ2-1,TGTGCCAGCAGTTTCTCGAGCTCCTACAATGAGCAGTTCTTC,CASSFSSSYNEQFF
TRBV5-1,.,.,TRBJ2-7,TGCGCCAGCAGCTTTACAGGGTTATTTGGCGAGCAGTACTTC,CASSFTGLFGEQYF
TRBV7-2,.,TRBD2,TRBJ2-3,TGTGCCAGCAGCTACAAAGCCGGGACTACTCTCGATACGCAGTATTTT,CASSYKAGTTLDTQYF
TRBV12-5,.,TRBD2,TRBJ2-1,TGTGCTAGTGGTTTGGCTCTTATTCCGGGACTAGCGGGAGGAAGGTCCTACAATGAGCAGTTCTTC,CASGLALIPGLAGGRSYNEQFF
TRBV11-2,.,TRBD1,TRBJ2-3,TGTGCCAGCAGTTTATGGGGACAGGGGGCTTATACGCAGTATTTT,CASSLWGQGAYTQYF
TRBV6-1,.,TRBD1,TRBJ2-2,TGTGCCAGCAGTGAACAGGGGGCCGGGGAGCTGTTTTTT,CASSEQGAGELFF
TRBV10-2,.,TRBD2,TRBJ2-7,TGCGCCACCGAGACTAGCGGTTCCTACGAGCAGTACTTC,CATETSGSYEQYF
TRBV6-5,.,TRBD1,TRBJ2-7,TGTGCCAGTAGGCCGGGACAGGGTGTCTACGAGCAGTACTTC,CASRPGQGVYEQYF